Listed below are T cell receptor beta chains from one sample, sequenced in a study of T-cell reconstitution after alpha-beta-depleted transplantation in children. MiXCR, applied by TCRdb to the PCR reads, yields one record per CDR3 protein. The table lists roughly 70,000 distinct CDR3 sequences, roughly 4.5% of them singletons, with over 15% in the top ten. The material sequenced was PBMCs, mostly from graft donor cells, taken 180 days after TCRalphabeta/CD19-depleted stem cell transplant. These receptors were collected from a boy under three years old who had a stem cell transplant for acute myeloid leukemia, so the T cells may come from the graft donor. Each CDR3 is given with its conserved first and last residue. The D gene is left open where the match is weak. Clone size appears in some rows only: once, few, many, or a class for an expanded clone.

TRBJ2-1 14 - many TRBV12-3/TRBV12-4 CASRNRDGTNEQFF TGTGCCAGCAGGAACCGGGACGGAACCAATGAGCAGTTCTTC
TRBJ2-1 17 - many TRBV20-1 CSARDGGSGGSYNEQFF TGCAGTGCTAGAGATGGGGGTAGCGGCGGCTCCTACAATGAGCAGTTCTTC
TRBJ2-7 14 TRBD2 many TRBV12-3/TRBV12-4 CASSRTSGRYEQYF TGTGCCAGCAGTCGGACTAGCGGGAGGTACGAGCAGTACTTC
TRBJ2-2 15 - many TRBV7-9 CARSLSTNGAGELFF TGTGCCAGAAGCTTATCTACTAATGGGGCCGGGGAGCTGTTTTTT
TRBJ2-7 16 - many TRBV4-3 CASSQDLGTGDHEQYF TGCGCCAGCAGCCAAGATCTCGGGACCGGGGACCACGAGCAGTACTTC
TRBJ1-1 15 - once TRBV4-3 CASSQDPAHDTEAFF TGCGCCAGCAGCCAAGATCCCGCCCACGACACTGAAGCTTTCTTT
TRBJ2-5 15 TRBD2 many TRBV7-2 CASSLGGRVQETQYF TGTGCCAGCAGCTTAGGGGGGAGGGTCCAAGAGACCCAGTACTTC
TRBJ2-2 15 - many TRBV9 CASSVEPVSTGELFF TGTGCCAGCAGCGTAGAACCAGTTAGCACCGGGGAGCTGTTTTTT
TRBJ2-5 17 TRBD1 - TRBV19 CASSPRKRQGAEETQYF TGTGCCAGTAGTCCCCGTAAGCGACAGGGGGCTGAAGAGACCCAGTACTTC
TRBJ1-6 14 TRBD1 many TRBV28 CASSPDRGNSPLHF TGTGCCAGCAGCCCGGACAGGGGGAATTCACCCCTCCACTTT
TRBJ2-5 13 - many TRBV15 CATSRDLVETQYF TGTGCCACCAGCAGAGATCTCGTCGAGACCCAGTACTTC
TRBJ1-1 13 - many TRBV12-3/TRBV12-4 CASTQQGNTEAFF TGTGCCAGCACTCAACAGGGAAATACTGAAGCTTTCTTT
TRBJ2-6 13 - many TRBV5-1 CASQDSGANVLTF TGCGCCAGCCAGGACTCTGGGGCCAACGTCCTGACTTTC
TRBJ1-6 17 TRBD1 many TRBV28 CASGTGVLSSYNSPLHF TGTGCCAGCGGGACAGGGGTTTTGAGCTCCTATAATTCACCCCTCCACTTT
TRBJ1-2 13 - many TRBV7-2 CASSQARLYGYTF TGTGCCAGCAGCCAGGCCCGTCTCTATGGCTACACCTTC
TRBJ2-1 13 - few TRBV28 CASSPTEGNEQFF TGTGCCAGCAGCCCTACAGAGGGTAATGAGCAGTTCTTC
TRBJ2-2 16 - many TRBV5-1 CASSLLGRTNTGELFF TGCGCCAGCAGCCTTCTCGGACGGACGAACACCGGGGAGCTGTTTTTT
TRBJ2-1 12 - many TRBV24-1 CATSDQLNEQFF TGTGCCACCAGTGATCAGCTAAATGAGCAGTTCTTC
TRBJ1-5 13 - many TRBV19 CASRDRTNQPQHF TGTGCCAGTAGAGACAGGACCAATCAGCCCCAGCATTTT
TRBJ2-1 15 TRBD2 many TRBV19 CASSMLRGAYNEQFF TGTGCCAGTAGTATGTTGCGGGGGGCTTACAATGAGCAGTTCTTC
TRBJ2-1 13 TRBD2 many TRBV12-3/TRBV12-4 CASFNAGGNEQFF TGTGCCAGCTTTAATGCGGGGGGGAATGAGCAGTTCTTC
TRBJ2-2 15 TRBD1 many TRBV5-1 CASSLGQGWTGELFF TGCGCCAGCAGCCTAGGACAGGGTTGGACCGGGGAGCTGTTTTTT
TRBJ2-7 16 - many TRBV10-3 CAISESASRTQYEQYF TGTGCCATCAGTGAGTCGGCCTCAAGAACGCAATACGAGCAGTACTTC
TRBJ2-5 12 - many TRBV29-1 CSQGRIQETQYF TGCAGCCAAGGAAGGATCCAAGAGACCCAGTACTTC
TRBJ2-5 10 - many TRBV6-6 CASGLETQYF TGTGCCAGCGGGCTAGAGACCCAGTACTTC
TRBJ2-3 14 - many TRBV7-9 CASSLVPVADTQYF TGTGCCAGCAGCTTAGTTCCCGTGGCAGATACGCAGTATTTT
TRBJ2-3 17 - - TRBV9 CASSPPHATRLTDTQYF TGTGCCAGCAGTCCTCCCCACGCGACACGCTTAACAGATACGCAGTATTTT
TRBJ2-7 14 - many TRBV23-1 CASSQSRHGNEQYF TGCGCCAGCAGTCAATCACGGCACGGAAACGAGCAGTACTTC
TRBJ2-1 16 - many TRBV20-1 CSARDPWSWGYNEQFF TGCAGTGCTAGAGATCCGTGGAGTTGGGGCTACAATGAGCAGTTCTTC
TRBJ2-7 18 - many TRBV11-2 CASSLYGWADYSSYEQYF TGTGCCAGCAGCTTATATGGGTGGGCAGACTATTCCTCCTACGAGCAGTACTTC
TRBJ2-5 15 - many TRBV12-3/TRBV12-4 CASRPHQLGSETQYF TGTGCCAGCAGGCCGCATCAACTAGGATCAGAGACCCAGTACTTC
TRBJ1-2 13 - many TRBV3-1 CASSPRNGYGYTF TGTGCCAGCAGCCCCCGGAACGGCTATGGCTACACCTTC
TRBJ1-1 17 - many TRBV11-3 CASSSGTWDYVNTEAFF TGTGCCAGCAGCTCCGGGACATGGGATTATGTGAACACTGAAGCTTTCTTT
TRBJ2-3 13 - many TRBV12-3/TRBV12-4 CASSPGPPDTQYF TGTGCCAGCAGCCCAGGGCCTCCAGATACGCAGTATTTT
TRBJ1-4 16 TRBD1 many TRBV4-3 CASSQFTGTGQEKLFF TGCGCCAGCAGCCAATTTACCGGGACAGGGCAGGAAAAACTGTTTTTT
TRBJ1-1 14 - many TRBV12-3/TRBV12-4 CASSPREGNTEAFF TGTGCCAGCAGTCCCAGGGAGGGGAACACTGAAGCTTTCTTT
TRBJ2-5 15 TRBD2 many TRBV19 CASSIRLAGEETQYF TGTGCCAGTAGTATCCGACTAGCGGGGGAAGAGACCCAGTACTTC
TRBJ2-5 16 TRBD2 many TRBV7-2 CASSLPLAGEQETQYF TGTGCCAGCAGCCTACCCCTAGCGGGGGAGCAAGAGACCCAGTACTTC
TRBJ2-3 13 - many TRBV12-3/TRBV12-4 CASTERGRHTQYF TGTGCCAGCACCGAGAGGGGCAGACATACGCAGTATTTT
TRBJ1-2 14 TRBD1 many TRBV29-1 CSVDVGTGDYGYTF TGCAGCGTTGATGTGGGTACAGGGGACTATGGCTACACCTTC
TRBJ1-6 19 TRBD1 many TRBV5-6 CASSLRTGGAGSYNSPLHF TGTGCCAGCAGCTTGCGGACAGGGGGCGCCGGCTCCTATAATTCACCCCTCCACTTT